These T cell receptor beta chains were read from a single sample in a study of blood T cell repertoires in COVID-19. Assay used: immunoSEQ multiplex PCR; TCRdb lists only in-frame clones, some missing. This table holds 350,000 to 450,000 clones, about 88% found once. The sample was peripheral blood. Every receptor here comes from a human donor in a cohort sampled during active COVID-19. Each CDR3 is given with its conserved first and last residue. Fields, in order: D gene, V gene, J gene, clone size, CDR3 DNA, CDR3 protein. The D gene is left open where the match is weak. The listing skips clone size in some rows; elsewhere it reads once, few, many or a size class.

NA	TRBV6-2/TRBV6-3	TRBJ2-7	NA	TGTGCCAGCAGCACGCCACTAGCTCTGTACGAGCAGTACTTC	CASSTPLALYEQYF
NA	TRBV7-2	TRBJ2-1	NA	TGTGCCAGCAGCCCGCCTGACTACTCCTACAATGAGCAGTTCTTC	CASSPPDYSYNEQFF
TRBD2	TRBV15	TRBJ2-7	NA	TGTGCCACCAGCAGAGAGGCGGCGGGAGGCTTCCACGAGCAGTACTTC	CATSREAAGGFHEQYF
NA	TRBV5-5	TRBJ2-7	once	TGTGCCAGCAGCTTGCGGCGGGGATACTCCTACGAGCAGTACTTC	CASSLRRGYSYEQYF
TRBD1	TRBV28	TRBJ2-1	once	TGTGCCAGCAGTCAATCCGGGACAGGGGCGAATGAGCAGTTCTTC	CASSQSGTGANEQFF
TRBD2	TRBV19	TRBJ2-1	NA	TGTGCCAGTAGTATAGATGCGAAGCGGGGGACCTACAATGAGCAGTTCTTC	CASSIDAKRGTYNEQFF
NA	TRBV5-5	TRBJ2-3	NA	TGTGCCAGCAGCTTGCTGAGCACAGGGGATACGCAGTATTTT	CASSLLSTGDTQYF
TRBD1	TRBV30	TRBJ2-3	NA	TGTGCCTGGGACAGGGTGGGCACAGATACGCAGTATTTT	CAWDRVGTDTQYF
NA	TRBV6-5	TRBJ1-1	NA	TGTGCCAGCAGATTCGGGGGGAACACTGAAGCTTTCTTT	CASRFGGNTEAFF
TRBD2	TRBV3-1/TRBV3-2	TRBJ2-3	NA	TGTGCCAGCAGCCCCCACGGAACTAGCGGGGGAAGGACGCAGTATTTT	CASSPHGTSGGRTQYF
NA	TRBV5-5	TRBJ2-1	NA	TGTGCCAGCAGCTTGATGTTCGGCGGCGCGTACAATGAGCAGTTCTTC	CASSLMFGGAYNEQFF
NA	TRBV3-1/TRBV3-2	TRBJ1-1	NA	TGTGCCAGCAGCCAGCAGCCGGGGGACACTGAAGCTTTCTTT	CASSQQPGDTEAFF
TRBD2	TRBV20-1	TRBJ2-5	NA	TGCAGTGCTAGTGGTCGGGGCGGGAGGGTCCTTGACTTC	CSASGRGGRVLDF
TRBD1	TRBV24-1	TRBJ2-7	NA	TGTGCCACCAGTGGGTCGTTTGCGGGACAGGGGAGCTCCTACGAGCAGTACTTC	CATSGSFAGQGSSYEQYF
NA	TRBV7-3	TRBJ2-5	NA	TGTGCCAGCAGCTTAACCCCCGGGAGCCAAGAGACCCAGTACTTC	CASSLTPGSQETQYF
NA	TRBV2	TRBJ2-5	NA	TGTGCCAGCAGGAAGGAGGACAGACAAGAGACCCAGTACTTC	CASRKEDRQETQYF
TRBD2	TRBV28	TRBJ2-7	NA	TGTGCCAGCCGGGGGGGTCTTAACGAGCAGTACTTC	CASRGGLNEQYF
NA	TRBV6-1	TRBJ2-7	NA	TGTGCCAGCAGTGAAAGCCAGGCGTCCCTCTACGAGCAGTACTTC	CASSESQASLYEQYF
TRBD1	TRBV24-1	TRBJ2-3	NA	TGTGCCACCAGTGATCCAGGGGGTACGCAGTATTTT	CATSDPGGTQYF
TRBD1	TRBV24-1	TRBJ1-5	NA	TGTGCCACCAATGCCGGGACAGAAAGCAATCAGCCCCAGCATTTT	CATNAGTESNQPQHF
TRBD2	TRBV28	TRBJ2-7	NA	TGTGCCAGCAGTTTAACCTTTAGCGGGACTTCCTACGAGCAGTACTTC	CASSLTFSGTSYEQYF
NA	TRBV29-1	TRBJ2-2	NA	TGCAGCACGACAGGGAACACCGGGGAGCTGTTTTTT	CSTTGNTGELFF
NA	TRBV19	TRBJ1-6	few	TGTGCCACTACGGCCCAGGGGAATTCACCCCTCCACTTT	CATTAQGNSPLHF
NA	TRBV7-8	TRBJ2-5	NA	TGTGCCAGCAGCTTAGGGGCCGAAGAGACCCAGTACTTC	CASSLGAEETQYF
NA	TRBV12-3/TRBV12-4	TRBJ2-5	NA	TGTGCCAGCACCCGACACGCGGAGACCCAGTACTTC	CASTRHAETQYF
TRBD1	TRBV5-1	TRBJ1-4	NA	TGCGCCAGCAGCATCGGGACAGCTAATGAAAAACTGTTTTTT	CASSIGTANEKLFF
NA	TRBV7-2	TRBJ2-5	NA	TGTGCCAGCAGCTTAGCCAGGGCCCCTACCCAGTACTTC	CASSLARAPTQYF
TRBD1	TRBV28	TRBJ2-7	few	TGTGCCAGCAGGGATACAGGGGGCATTTACGAGCAGTACTTC	CASRDTGGIYEQYF
TRBD2	TRBV25-1	TRBJ2-3	NA	TGTGCCAGCAGTGAAGGTAGCGGGAAGGTAGAAGATACGCAGTATTTT	CASSEGSGKVEDTQYF
TRBD1	TRBV4-1	TRBJ2-3	NA	TGCGCCAGCAGCCGGTCCCAGGGGGCCTACACAGATACGCAGTATTTT	CASSRSQGAYTDTQYF
TRBD1	TRBV18	TRBJ1-2	NA	TGTGCCAGCTCACCCGACAGGGGGCATGGCTACACCTTC	CASSPDRGHGYTF
NA	TRBV3-1/TRBV3-2	TRBJ2-3	NA	TGTGCCAGCAGCCAAGGAGTTCTCACAGATACGCAGTATTTT	CASSQGVLTDTQYF
NA	TRBV12-3/TRBV12-4	TRBJ2-1	NA	TGTGCCAGCAGTTTTGTCAGGAATGAGCAGTTCTTC	CASSFVRNEQFF
NA	TRBV29-1	TRBJ1-2	NA	TGCAGCGTTGGCGGGGGGCGCGACGGCTACACCTTC	CSVGGGRDGYTF
NA	TRBV10-1	TRBJ2-7	NA	TGCGCCAGCAGGCGGGACAGCGATTCCTACGAGCAGTACTTC	CASRRDSDSYEQYF
TRBD1	TRBV29-1	TRBJ1-5	NA	TGCAGCGTTGCGGGACAGGCCGATCAGCCCCAGCATTTT	CSVAGQADQPQHF
NA	TRBV3-1/TRBV3-2	TRBJ2-5	NA	TGTGCCAGCAGCTCGCGGACAGAAGGGCGAGAGACCCAGTACTTC	CASSSRTEGRETQYF
NA	TRBV9	TRBJ2-3	NA	TGTGCCAGCAGCGTAGGAGAAGATACGCAGTATTTT	CASSVGEDTQYF
TRBD2	TRBV20-1	TRBJ2-7	NA	TGCAGTGTTAAGACTAGCCGCGAGCAGTACTTC	CSVKTSREQYF
NA	TRBV30	TRBJ2-7	few	TGTGCCTGGAGTGTAGAGGGGGCCTACGAGCAGTACTTC	CAWSVEGAYEQYF
NA	TRBV2	TRBJ1-6	NA	TGTGCCAGCAGTGAAGAGGGGGTGTATTCACCCCTCCACTTT	CASSEEGVYSPLHF
NA	TRBV5-6	TRBJ2-3	NA	TGTGCCAGCACTCAGGGAGATACGCAGTATTTT	CASTQGDTQYF